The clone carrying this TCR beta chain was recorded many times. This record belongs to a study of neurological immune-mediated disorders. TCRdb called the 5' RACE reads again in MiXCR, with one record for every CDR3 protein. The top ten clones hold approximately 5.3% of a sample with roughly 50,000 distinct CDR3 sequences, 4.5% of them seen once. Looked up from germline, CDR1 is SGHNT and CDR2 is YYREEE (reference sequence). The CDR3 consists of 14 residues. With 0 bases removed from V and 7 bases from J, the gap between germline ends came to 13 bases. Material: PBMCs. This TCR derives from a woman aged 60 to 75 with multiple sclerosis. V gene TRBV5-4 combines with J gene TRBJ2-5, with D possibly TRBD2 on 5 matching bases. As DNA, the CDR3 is TGTGCCAGCAGCTTGGTGGGAGTGTACGCGACCCAGTACTTC. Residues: CASSLVGVYATQYF.